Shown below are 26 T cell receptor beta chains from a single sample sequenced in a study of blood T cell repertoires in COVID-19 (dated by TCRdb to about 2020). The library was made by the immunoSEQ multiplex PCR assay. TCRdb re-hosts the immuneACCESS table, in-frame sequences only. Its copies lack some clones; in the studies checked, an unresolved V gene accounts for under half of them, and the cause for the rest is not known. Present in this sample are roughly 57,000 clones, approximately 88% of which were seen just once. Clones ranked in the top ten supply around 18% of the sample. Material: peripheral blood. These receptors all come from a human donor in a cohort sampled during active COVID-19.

CDR3: CASSLQIYGYTF. Written as DNA, the CDR3 is TGTGCCAGCAGTTTACAGATTTATGGCTACACCTTC. The chain joins TRBV12-3 or TRBV12-4 to TRBJ1-2; D is unresolved. CDR3 length: 12 amino acids. V was trimmed by 2 bases and J by 5 bases, leaving 6 bases between them.

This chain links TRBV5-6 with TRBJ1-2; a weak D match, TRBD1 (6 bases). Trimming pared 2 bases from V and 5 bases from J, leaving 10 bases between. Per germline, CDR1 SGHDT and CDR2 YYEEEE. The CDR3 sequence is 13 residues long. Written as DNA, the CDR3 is TGTGCCAGCAGCTTTTGGGGGCTTTATGGCTACACCTTC. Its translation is CASSFWGLYGYTF.

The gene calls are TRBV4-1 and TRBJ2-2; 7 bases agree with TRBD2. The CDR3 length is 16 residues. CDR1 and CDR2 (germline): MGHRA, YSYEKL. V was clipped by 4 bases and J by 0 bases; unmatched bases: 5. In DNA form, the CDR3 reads TGCGCCAGCAGCCCAAGAGCGGGGCCGAACACCGGGGAGCTGTTTTTT. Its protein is CASSPRAGPNTGELFF.

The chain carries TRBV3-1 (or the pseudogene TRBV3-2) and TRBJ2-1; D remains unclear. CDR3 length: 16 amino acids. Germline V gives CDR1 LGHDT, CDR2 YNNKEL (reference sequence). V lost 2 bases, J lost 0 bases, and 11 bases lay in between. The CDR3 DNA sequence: TGTGCCAGCAGCCAAACGATCTGGAGCTCCTACAATGAGCAGTTCTTC. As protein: CASSQTIWSSYNEQFF.

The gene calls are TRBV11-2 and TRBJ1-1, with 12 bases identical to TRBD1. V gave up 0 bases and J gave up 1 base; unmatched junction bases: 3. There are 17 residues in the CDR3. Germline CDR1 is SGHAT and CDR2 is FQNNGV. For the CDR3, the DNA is TGTGCCAGCAGCTTAGAGGGGACAGGGGGCAAGAACACTGAAGCTTTCTTT. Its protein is CASSLEGTGGKNTEAFF.

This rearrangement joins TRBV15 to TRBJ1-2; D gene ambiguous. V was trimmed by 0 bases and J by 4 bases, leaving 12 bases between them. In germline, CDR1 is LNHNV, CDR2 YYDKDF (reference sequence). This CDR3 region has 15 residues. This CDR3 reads CATSRDRYSPYGYTF. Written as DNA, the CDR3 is TGTGCCACCAGCAGAGATCGGTACAGCCCCTATGGCTACACCTTC.

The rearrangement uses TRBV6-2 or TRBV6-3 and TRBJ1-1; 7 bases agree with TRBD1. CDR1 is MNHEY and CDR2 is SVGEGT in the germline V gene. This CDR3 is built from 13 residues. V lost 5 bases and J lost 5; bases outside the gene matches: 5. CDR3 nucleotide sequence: TGTGCCAGCAGTCCCCCGGACAGGACTGAAGCTTTCTTT. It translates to CASSPPDRTEAFF.

The CDR3 nucleotides are TGTGCCAGCAGCTTCGCCGGGACAGGCTCCTACGAGCAGTACTTC. It translates to CASSFAGTGSYEQYF. The chain uses TRBV11-2 and TRBJ2-7; 8 bases align to TRBD1. V shed 3 bases and J 0 bases; nucleotides not matched to a gene: 4. CDR3 length: 15 amino acids. Germline V CDR1 and CDR2: SGHAT, FQNNGV.

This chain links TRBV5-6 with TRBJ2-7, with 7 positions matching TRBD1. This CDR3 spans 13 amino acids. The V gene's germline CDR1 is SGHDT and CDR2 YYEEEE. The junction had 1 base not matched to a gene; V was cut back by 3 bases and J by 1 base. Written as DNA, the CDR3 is TGTGCCAGCAGCTGGGGACAGTCCTACGAGCAGTACTTC. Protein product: CASSWGQSYEQYF.

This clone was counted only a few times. The CDR3 protein is CASSQEAGLITDTQYF. In nucleotides, the CDR3 is TGCGCCAGCAGCCAAGAAGCGGGGCTGATCACAGATACGCAGTATTTT. The rearrangement joins TRBV4-1 to TRBJ2-3; 7 bases agree with TRBD2. The CDR3 is 16 residues long. With 0 bases clipped from V and 2 bases from J, the junction kept 5 bases outside the gene matches. Per germline, CDR1 MGHRA and CDR2 YSYEKL.

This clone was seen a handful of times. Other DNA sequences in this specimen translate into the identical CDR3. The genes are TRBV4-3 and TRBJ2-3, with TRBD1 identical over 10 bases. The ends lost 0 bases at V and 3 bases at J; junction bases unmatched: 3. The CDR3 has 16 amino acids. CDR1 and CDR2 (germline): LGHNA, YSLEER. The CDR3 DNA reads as TGCGCCAGCAGCCAAGAAAGGACAGGGGGGACAGATACGCAGTATTTT. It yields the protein CASSQERTGGTDTQYF.

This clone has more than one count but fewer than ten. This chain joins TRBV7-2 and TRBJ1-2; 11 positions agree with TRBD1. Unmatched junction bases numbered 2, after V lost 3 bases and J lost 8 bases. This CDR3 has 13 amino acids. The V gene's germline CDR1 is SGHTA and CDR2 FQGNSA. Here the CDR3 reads CASSFGTGGGYTF. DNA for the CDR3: TGTGCCAGCAGCTTTGGGACAGGGGGAGGCTACACCTTC.

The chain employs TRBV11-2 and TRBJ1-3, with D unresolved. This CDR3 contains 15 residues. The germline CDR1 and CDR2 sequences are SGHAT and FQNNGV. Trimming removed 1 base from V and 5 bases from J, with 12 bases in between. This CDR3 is CASSLAGAGRNTIYF. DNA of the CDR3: TGTGCCAGCAGCTTAGCGGGTGCTGGTAGAAACACCATATATTTT.

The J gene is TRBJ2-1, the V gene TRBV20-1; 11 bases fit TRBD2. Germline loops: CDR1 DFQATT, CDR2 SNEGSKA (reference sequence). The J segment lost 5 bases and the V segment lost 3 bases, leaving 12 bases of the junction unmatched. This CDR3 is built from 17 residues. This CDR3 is CSASLAGGPSANNEQFF. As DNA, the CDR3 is TGCAGTGCTAGTCTAGCGGGGGGTCCCTCCGCAAACAATGAGCAGTTCTTC.

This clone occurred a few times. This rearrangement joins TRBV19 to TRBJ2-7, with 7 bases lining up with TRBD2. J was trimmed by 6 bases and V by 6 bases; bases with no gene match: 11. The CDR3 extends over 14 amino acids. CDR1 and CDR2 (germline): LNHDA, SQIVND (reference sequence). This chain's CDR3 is CASSGTIWAGEQYF. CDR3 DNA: TGTGCCAGTAGCGGGACTATTTGGGCGGGCGAGCAGTACTTC.

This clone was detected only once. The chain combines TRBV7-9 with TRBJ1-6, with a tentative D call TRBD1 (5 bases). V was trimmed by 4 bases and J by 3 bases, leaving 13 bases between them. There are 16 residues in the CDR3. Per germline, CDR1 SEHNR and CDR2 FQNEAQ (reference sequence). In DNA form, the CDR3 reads TGTGCCAGCAGCTCGGACAAAAAGCTCTATAATTCACCCCTCCACTTT. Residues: CASSSDKKLYNSPLHF.

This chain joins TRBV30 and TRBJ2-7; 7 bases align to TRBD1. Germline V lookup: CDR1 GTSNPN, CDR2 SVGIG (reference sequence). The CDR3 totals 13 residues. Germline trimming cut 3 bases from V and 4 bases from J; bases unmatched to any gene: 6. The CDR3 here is CAWRSTGDYEQYF. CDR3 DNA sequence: TGTGCCTGGAGGTCAACAGGGGATTACGAGCAGTACTTC.

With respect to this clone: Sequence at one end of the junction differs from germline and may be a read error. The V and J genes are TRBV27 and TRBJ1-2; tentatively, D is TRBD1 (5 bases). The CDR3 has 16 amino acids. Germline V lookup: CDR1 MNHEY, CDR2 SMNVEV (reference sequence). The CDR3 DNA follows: TGTGCCAGCAGTTTAATTTCAGCAGGGCCCACCGCGAAGATACACTTC. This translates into CASSLISAGPTAKIHF.

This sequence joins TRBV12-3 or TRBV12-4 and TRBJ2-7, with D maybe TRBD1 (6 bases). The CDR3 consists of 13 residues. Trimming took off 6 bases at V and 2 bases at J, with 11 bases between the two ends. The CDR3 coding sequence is TGTGCCAGCAGACAGGGTTCTGCCTACGAGCAGTACTTC. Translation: CASRQGSAYEQYF.

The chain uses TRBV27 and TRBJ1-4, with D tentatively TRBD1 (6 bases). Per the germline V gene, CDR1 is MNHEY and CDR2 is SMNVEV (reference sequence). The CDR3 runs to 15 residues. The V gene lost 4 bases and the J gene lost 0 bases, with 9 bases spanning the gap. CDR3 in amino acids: CASSYRVATNEKLFF. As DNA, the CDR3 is TGTGCCAGCAGTTACAGGGTTGCAACTAATGAAAAACTGTTTTTT.

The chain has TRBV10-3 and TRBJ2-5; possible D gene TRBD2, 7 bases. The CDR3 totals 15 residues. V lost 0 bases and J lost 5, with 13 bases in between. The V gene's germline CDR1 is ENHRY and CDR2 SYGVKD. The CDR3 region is CAISESPGGRETQYF. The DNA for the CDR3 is TGTGCCATCAGTGAGTCCCCGGGGGGCCGGGAGACCCAGTACTTC.

The CDR3 coding sequence is TGTGCCAGCAGCTTAGATTCACCTAGTAGTTCACCCCTCCACTTT. Translated: CASSLDSPSSSPLHF. The chain joins TRBV7-2 to TRBJ1-6; D is unclear. The CDR3 covers 15 residues. From germline, CDR1 is SGHTA and CDR2 FQGNSA. Trimming took 1 base from V and 9 from J, leaving 13 bases between them.

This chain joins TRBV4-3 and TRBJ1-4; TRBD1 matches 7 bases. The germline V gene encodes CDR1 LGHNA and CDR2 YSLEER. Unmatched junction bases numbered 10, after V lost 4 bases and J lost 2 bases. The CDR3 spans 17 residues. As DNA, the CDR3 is TGCGCCAGCAGCCGCGGGAGGGGGCGCCGCACTAATGAAAAACTGTTTTTT. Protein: CASSRGRGRRTNEKLFF.

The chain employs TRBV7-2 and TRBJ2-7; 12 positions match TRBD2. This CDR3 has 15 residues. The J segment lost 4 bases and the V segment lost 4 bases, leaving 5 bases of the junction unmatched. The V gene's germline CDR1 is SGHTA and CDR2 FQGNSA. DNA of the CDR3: TGTGCCAGCAGCTCTGCTAGCGGGGGGGCATACGAGCAGTACTTC. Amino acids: CASSSASGGAYEQYF.

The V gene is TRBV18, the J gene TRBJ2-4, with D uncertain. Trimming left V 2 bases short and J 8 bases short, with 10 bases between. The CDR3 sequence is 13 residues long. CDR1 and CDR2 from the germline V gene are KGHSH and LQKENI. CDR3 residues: CASSPSQEYIQYF. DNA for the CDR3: TGTGCCAGCTCACCATCGCAGGAATACATTCAGTACTTC. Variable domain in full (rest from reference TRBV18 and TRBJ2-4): NAGVMQNPRHLVRRRGQEARLRCSPMKGHSHVYWYRQLPEEGLKFMVYLQKENIIDESGMPKERFSAEFPKEGPSILRIQQVVRGDSAAYFCASSPSQEYIQYFGAGTRLSVL.

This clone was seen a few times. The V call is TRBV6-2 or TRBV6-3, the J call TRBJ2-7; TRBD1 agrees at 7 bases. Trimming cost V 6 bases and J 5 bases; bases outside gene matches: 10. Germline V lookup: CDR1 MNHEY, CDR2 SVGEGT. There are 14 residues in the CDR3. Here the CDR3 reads CASSPAGGIDEQYF. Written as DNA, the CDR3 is TGTGCCAGCAGCCCGGCAGGGGGAATAGACGAGCAGTACTTC.